What follows describes a single TCR beta chain. The germline V gene has CDR1 SGHNT and CDR2 YENEEA. Deletions cut 5 bases from V and 5 bases from J, with 16 bases between. This CDR3 is built from 15 residues. The entry originates in a study of T cell responses to AZD1222 COVID-19 vaccine. TCRdb's copy holds only in-frame clones and misses some; the assay was immunoSEQ multiplex PCR. Of roughly 50,000 clones in the sample, approximately 86% were seen once. This chain joins TRBV11-3 and TRBJ1-3; no definite D call. The source material was peripheral blood, sampled 28 days after the second AZD1222 dose. The clonotype originates from an adult who received the AZD1222 COVID-19 vaccine. The CDR3 is CASSQPGPPRNTIYF. For the CDR3, the DNA is TGTGCCAGCAGCCAGCCCGGGCCCCCGAGAAACACCATATATTTT. The full variable domain, its missing parts supplied by reference TRBV11-3 and TRBJ1-3, is EAGVVQSPRYKIIEKKQPVAFWCNPISGHNTLYWYLQNLGQGPELLIRYENEEAVDDSQLPKDRFSAERLKGVDSTLKIQPAELGDSAVYLCASSQPGPPRNTIYFGEGSWLTVV.